The TCR beta chain described here comes from a study of CD8+ T cells in alopecia areata. On the study more broadly: Tofacitinib continued for 6 to 18 months and was then withheld for 6 months.

Germline CDR1 and CDR2: GTSNPN and SVGIG (reference sequence). Trimming at V came to 6 bases and at J to 0 bases, leaving 3 bases not matched to a gene. The length of the CDR3 is 13 residues. In each case, RNA was isolated and then reverse transcribed into cDNA as the sequencing template. Generated by immunoSEQ multiplex PCR, the TCRdb table keeps only in-frame clones and is missing some. The sample consists of roughly 250,000 clones, about 68% of them appearing once. This clonotype was obtained from a human donor with alopecia areata. The chain employs TRBV30 and TRBJ1-1; TRBD1 aligns across 8 bases. The specimen was CD4+ T cells sorted from blood, collected at week 0. The CDR3 sequence is CACDRGMNTEAFF. The CDR3 DNA reads as TGTGCCTGCGACAGGGGAATGAACACTGAAGCTTTCTTT.